One and the same sample provided the 15 T cell receptor beta chains below, sequenced in a study of blood T cell repertoires in COVID-19 (dated by TCRdb to the early 2020s). Libraries came from the immunoSEQ multiplex PCR assay. TCRdb holds this immuneACCESS table with in-frame rearrangements only. Some clones are missing; in checked studies, unresolved V genes explain under half, and the rest has no known cause. For this sample there are 40,000 to 55,000 clones; more than 75% appear just once. The ten largest clones add up to over 5.5% of the sample. Input material: peripheral blood. The receptors derive from a man aged 50-60 years with active COVID-19.

This chain joins TRBV19 and TRBJ1-1, with D possibly TRBD1 on 6 matching bases. The CDR3 sequence is 15 residues long. The germline V gene encodes CDR1 LNHDA and CDR2 SQIVND (reference sequence). Trimming cost V 0 bases and J 3 bases, with 11 bases left between them. This CDR3 reads CASSIDLGQYTEAFF. In DNA, the CDR3 is TGTGCCAGTAGTATAGATCTCGGACAGTACACTGAAGCTTTCTTT.

V is TRBV6-5 and J is TRBJ2-7, with 15 bases that match TRBD2. Trimming cost V 6 bases and J 4 bases; bases outside gene matches: 4. CDR1 and CDR2 from the germline V gene are MNHEY and SVGAGI. The CDR3 spans 15 residues. The CDR3 coding sequence is TGTGCCAGCAGCTCCGGGACTAGCGGGAGGTACGAGCAGTACTTC. Amino acids: CASSSGTSGRYEQYF.

The chain couples TRBV12-5 to TRBJ1-1; D remains unclear. V dropped 5 bases and J dropped 9 bases, with 19 bases sitting between them. The CDR3 has 14 residues. Germline V lookup: CDR1 LGHNT, CDR2 FRNRAP. CDR3 loop: CASGKDGGITKAFF. The CDR3, as DNA: TGTGCTAGTGGTAAGGACGGAGGTATCACCAAAGCTTTCTTT.

V is TRBV30 and J is TRBJ1-3; D might be TRBD1 (6 bases). This CDR3 has 13 residues. Deletions cut 4 bases from V and 4 bases from J, with 11 bases between. CDR1 GTSNPN and CDR2 SVGIG come from the germline V gene (reference sequence). The CDR3 DNA follows: TGTGCCTGGACCCGGGACATCGGAAACACCATATATTTT. It specifies CAWTRDIGNTIYF.

The gene calls are TRBV6-6 and TRBJ2-6, with D hard to call. The CDR3 spans 15 residues. Per germline, CDR1 MNHNY and CDR2 SVGAGI (reference sequence). Deletions cut 6 bases from V and 3 bases from J, with 12 bases between. The CDR3 sequence: CASRSQANGANVLTF. CDR3 nucleotides: TGTGCCAGCAGATCTCAGGCGAATGGGGCCAACGTCCTGACTTTC.

The V and J genes are TRBV7-8 and TRBJ2-5; TRBD2 matches at 9 bases. Per the germline V gene, CDR1 is SGHVS and CDR2 is FQNEAQ. The CDR3 totals 14 residues. J was trimmed by 1 base and V by 5 bases; bases with no gene match: 2. The CDR3 here is CASSRAGGQETQYF. The CDR3 DNA reads TGTGCCAGCAGCCGAGCGGGGGGCCAAGAGACCCAGTACTTC.

The rearrangement joins TRBV15 to TRBJ1-5; D is uncertain. Trimming took 0 bases from V and 1 from J, leaving 13 bases between them. The germline gives CDR1 LNHNV, CDR2 YYDKDF (reference sequence). The CDR3 totals 17 residues. DNA for the CDR3: TGTGCCACCAGCAGAGAAGCTTACAGAAGAAGCAATCAGCCCCAGCATTTT. This sequence encodes CATSREAYRRSNQPQHF.

J is TRBJ1-2 and V is TRBV5-4; no reliable D call. V dropped 0 bases and J dropped 4 bases, with 7 bases sitting between them. This CDR3 spans 13 amino acids. Germline-derived CDR1 and CDR2 are SGHNT and YYREEE (reference sequence). The CDR3 nucleotides read TGTGCCAGCAGCTTGGACGGACTCTATGGCTACACCTTC. It yields the protein CASSLDGLYGYTF.

This clone was seen only once. V gene TRBV19 combines with J gene TRBJ2-7; the D gene is possibly TRBD2 (7 bases). Germline values: CDR1 LNHDA, CDR2 SQIVND (reference sequence). This CDR3 has 15 amino acids. V was pared by 7 bases and J by 2 bases, with 18 bases between. CDR3 DNA sequence: TGTGCCAGTATGGGGGCCTCGGGGGGCACCTACGAGCAGTACTTC. Translated, it gives CASMGASGGTYEQYF. Combining the CDR3 with reference TRBV19 and TRBJ2-7 gives the whole variable domain DGGITQSPKYLFRKEGQNVTLSCEQNLNHDAMYWYRQDPGQGLRLIYYSQIVNDFQKGDIAEGYSVSREKKESFPLTVTSAQKNPTAFYLCASMGASGGTYEQYFGPGTRLTVT.

This chain joins TRBV30 and TRBJ2-3, with 14 bases lining up with TRBD2. The CDR3 runs 16 residues. Germline lookup yields CDR1 GTSNPN and CDR2 SVGIG (reference sequence). The ends lost 0 bases at V and 3 bases at J; junction bases unmatched: 2. The DNA for the CDR3 is TGTGCCTGGAGTGTCGGGACTAGCGGGAGTACAGATACGCAGTATTTT. Its translation is CAWSVGTSGSTDTQYF.

This chain connects TRBV30 to TRBJ1-2; 7 positions agree with TRBD1. The V segment lost 3 bases and the J segment 5 bases; nucleotides outside the gene matches: 9. The CDR3 runs to 14 residues. CDR1 and CDR2 from the germline V gene are GTSNPN and SVGIG (reference sequence). CDR3 in amino acids: CAWSPLTGLYGYTF. The CDR3 bases are TGTGCCTGGAGCCCCTTGACAGGGCTTTATGGCTACACCTTC.

V is TRBV25-1 and J is TRBJ2-3, with a possible D match to TRBD1 (5 bases). The germline gives CDR1 MGHDK, CDR2 SYGVNS. The CDR3 totals 16 residues. V was cut by 0 bases and J by 0 bases, with 10 bases left in between. CDR3 amino acids: CASSEYRAGSTDTQYF. DNA of the CDR3: TGTGCCAGCAGTGAATATAGGGCAGGGAGCACAGATACGCAGTATTTT.

The rearrangement joins TRBV6-5 to TRBJ2-7, with D hard to call. Trimming removed 6 bases at V and 0 bases at J, with 9 bases between. The length of the CDR3 is 13 residues. Per germline, CDR1 MNHEY and CDR2 SVGAGI. This CDR3 reads CASSYGFSYEQYF. The CDR3, as DNA: TGTGCCAGCAGCTACGGCTTCTCCTACGAGCAGTACTTC.

Relative to its sample, this clone is medium-sized. The chain is built from TRBV4-1 and TRBJ1-2, with a possible D match to TRBD1 (5 bases). CDR1 is MGHRA and CDR2 is YSYEKL in the germline V gene. The CDR3 loop spans 12 amino acids. V lost 3 bases, J lost 8 bases, and 10 bases lay in between. DNA of the CDR3: TGCGCCAGCAGCCAGACTCGGGGGGGCTACACCTTC. Residues: CASSQTRGGYTF.

This chain connects TRBV6-5 to TRBJ1-3; D possibly corresponds to TRBD1 (6 bases). The ends were cut back, 7 bases at V and 7 bases at J, with 20 bases in the middle. This CDR3 region has 15 residues. Germline CDR1 reads MNHEY; CDR2 reads SVGAGI. The DNA for the CDR3 is TGTGCCAGCACAAACGGGGGGGCCCCGGGGAACACCATATATTTT. Its protein is CASTNGGAPGNTIYF.